The 7 T cell receptor beta chains given below trace back to one sample, sequenced in a study of cytomegalovirus exposure and HLA in healthy donors. PCR used 60 Vbeta primers and 13 Jbeta primers. TCRdb keeps only in-frame clones here, not all; method: immunoSEQ multiplex PCR. The sample lists about 100,000 clones; under 85% were seen once. Material: PBMCs. These receptors all come from a woman aged 65 to 85 in good health and CMV-seropositive.

The chain joins TRBV9 to TRBJ2-1; D might be TRBD1 (6 bases). The V gene lost 0 bases and the J gene lost 6 bases, with 19 bases spanning the gap. Germline CDR1 SGDLS, CDR2 YYNGEE. The CDR3 is made up of 17 amino acids. CDR3 amino acids: CASSVGGTPKYLNEQFF. CDR3 in DNA: TGTGCCAGCAGCGTAGGAGGGACACCAAAGTACCTCAATGAGCAGTTCTTC.

The rearrangement uses TRBV7-6 and TRBJ1-4; D gene uncertain. The CDR3 runs 19 residues. The germline CDR1 and CDR2 sequences are SGHVS and FNYEAQ. Trimming removed 1 base from V and 7 bases from J, with 25 bases in between. The CDR3 loop is CASSLEAAGFGSRVEKLFF. CDR3 DNA: TGTGCCAGCAGCTTAGAGGCGGCGGGGTTCGGGAGTAGGGTTGAAAAACTGTTTTTT.

This clone was observed once. The genes are TRBV2 and TRBJ1-4; TRBD1 matches at 9 bases. With V trimmed by 3 bases and J by 8 bases, 7 bases remained unmatched. Germline V gives CDR1 SNHLY, CDR2 FYNNEI. The CDR3 loop spans 15 amino acids. The CDR3 protein is CASSDMGQGGEKLFF. The CDR3 nucleotides read TGTGCCAGCAGTGACATGGGACAGGGTGGGGAAAAACTGTTTTTT.

The chain combines TRBV5-6 with TRBJ2-2; D is ambiguous. This CDR3 contains 14 residues. From germline, CDR1 is SGHDT and CDR2 YYEEEE. V was shortened by 2 bases and J by 0 bases, with 5 bases between the two germline ends. The CDR3 spells CASSFYSNTGELFF. CDR3 in DNA: TGTGCCAGCAGCTTTTATTCGAACACCGGGGAGCTGTTTTTT.

The chain is built from TRBV5-6 and TRBJ2-3; D may be TRBD1 (6 bases). Deletions cut 4 bases from V and 0 bases from J, with 12 bases between. The CDR3 is 15 amino acids. In germline, CDR1 is SGHDT, CDR2 YYEEEE. DNA of the CDR3: TGTGCCAGCAGCATCGGACAGTCTAGCACAGATACGCAGTATTTT. Protein: CASSIGQSSTDTQYF.

This chain joins TRBV7-2 and TRBJ2-3; D remains ambiguous. Germline V gene sequence: CDR1 SGHTA, CDR2 FQGNSA. V lost 1 base and J 7 bases, leaving 9 bases between the germline ends. There are 13 residues in the CDR3. The DNA for the CDR3 is TGTGCCAGCAGCTTAGAGGCGACTTATACGCAGTATTTT. As protein: CASSLEATYTQYF.

This chain joins TRBV7-8 and TRBJ1-3; maybe TRBD1 (5 bases). The CDR3 extends over 16 amino acids. Between the trimmed V and J ends, which lost 4 bases and 3 bases, there was a span of 16 bases. In germline, CDR1 is SGHVS, CDR2 FQNEAQ. CDR3 region: CASSSGGGGGGNTIYF. The DNA of the CDR3 is TGTGCCAGCAGCTCGGGGGGTGGCGGGGGTGGAAACACCATATATTTT.